The present T cell receptor (beta chain) was sequenced within a study of blood T cell repertoires in COVID-19. Background on the study: The origin of the acute and convalescent COVID-19 samples was the United States, Italy and Spain.

Using immunoSEQ multiplex PCR, the repertoire was profiled, and TCRdb retains in-frame clones only, with some absent. The table records around 160,000 clones, just over 85% of them present only once. CDR3 size: 14 residues. The TCR originated in a man aged 55 to 70 with acute or convalescent COVID-19. Sequencing used peripheral blood. The gene calls are TRBV21-1 and TRBJ2-7; TRBD2 reflects the table's D call only, with no check against the DNA. TRBV21-1 is noted as a pseudogene. The CDR3 is CASSNRTSGCEQYF. CDR3 nucleotide sequence: TGTGCCAGCAGCAACCGGACTAGCGGATGCGAGCAGTACTTC.